This entry lists 6 T cell receptor beta chains sequenced from one sample in a study of metastatic and nonmetastatic thyroid tumors. TCRdb re-analyzed the PCR reads through MiXCR. The sample shows fewer than 3,500 clones, more than 25% of them seen only once. Thyroid surgery was performed in patients who had received no treatment beforehand. Material for sequencing was tumor tissue. The source of these receptors is a female donor with papillary thyroid cancer or a benign thyroid nodule (not recorded which). Some clones in this sample may be carry-over from other donors' samples.

The J gene is TRBJ1-2, the V gene TRBV12-3 or TRBV12-4; unclear D gene. The CDR3 consists of 14 residues. V lost 4 bases, J lost 2 bases, and 11 bases lay in between. CDR3 residues: CASSYQGQNYGYTF. CDR3 in DNA: TGTGCCAGCAGTTACCAAGGCCAGAACTATGGCTACACCTTC.

The table lists this clone with many counts. The chain carries TRBV29-1 and TRBJ2-1; TRBD2 aligns across 10 bases. CDR1 is SQVTM and CDR2 is ANQGSEA in the germline V gene. The CDR3 loop spans 18 amino acids. The V and J ends lost 4 bases and 4 bases, in that order; junction bases with no gene match: 16. The CDR3 sequence is CSVAARVPLAGVYNEQFF. Written as DNA, the CDR3 is TGCAGCGTTGCGGCCCGGGTCCCTCTAGCGGGAGTATACAATGAGCAGTTCTTC.

This clone was detected only a few times. CDR3 in amino acids: CASSEESSGFGELFF. CDR3 coding DNA: TGTGCCAGCAGTGAGGAGTCTAGCGGGTTTGGGGAGCTGTTTTTT. The chain is built from TRBV6-1 and TRBJ2-2, with 8 bases identical to TRBD2. J gave up 8 bases and V 3 bases, and 8 bases lay outside the gene matches. CDR1 and CDR2 from the germline V gene are MNHNS and SASEGT. The CDR3 is made up of 15 amino acids.

This clone was picked up a small number of times. The rearrangement joins TRBV12-3 or TRBV12-4 to TRBJ2-1; TRBD2 agrees at 11 bases. The CDR3 loop spans 15 amino acids. V lost 5 bases and J lost 8; bases outside the gene matches: 8. The CDR3 region is CASSKRTSGLDEQFF. The CDR3 bases are TGTGCCAGCAGTAAGAGGACTAGCGGGCTCGATGAGCAGTTCTTC.

This chain links TRBV6-1 with TRBJ1-2, with 8 bases aligning to TRBD1. Trimming removed 1 base from V and 5 bases from J; junction bases left unmatched: 3. The CDR3 is 14 residues long. In germline, CDR1 is MNHNS, CDR2 SASEGT. The CDR3 reads CASSEGGQVYGYTF. The CDR3 DNA follows: TGTGCCAGCAGTGAAGGGGGACAGGTTTATGGCTACACCTTC.

This rearrangement joins TRBV28 to TRBJ2-1; D gene uncertain. CDR3 length equals 12 residues. V lost 2 bases and J 10 bases, leaving 9 bases between the germline ends. Germline CDR1 reads MDHEN; CDR2 reads SYDVKM. The CDR3, as DNA: TGTGCCAGCAGTTTAGGGCAGAGCGAGCAGTTCTTC. Translated: CASSLGQSEQFF.